This entry lists 9 T cell receptor beta chains sequenced from one sample in a study of T cell clonotyping in hematopoietic cell transplantation. Sequenced by immunoSEQ multiplex PCR; TCRdb stores in-frame clones only, minus some. Of 9,500 to 15,000 clones listed, roughly 89% were seen once; the top ten hold 3% to 4.5%. Material for sequencing was peripheral blood mononuclear cells. The receptor set was obtained from a human donor who either received an allogeneic hematopoietic cell transplant for a myeloid malignancy or was a related donor (not recorded which). Some clones in this sample may be carry-over from other donors' samples.

Comments on this clone: Its ends do not fully match the called genes, so a read error is possible. V usage is TRBV7-7 and J usage is TRBJ2-3; 8 bases are shared with TRBD2. CDR3 length equals 15 residues. Germline V lookup: CDR1 SSHAT, CDR2 FNYEAQ (reference sequence). CDR3: CASSLGLGSTDTQYF. Written as DNA, the CDR3 is TGTGCTAGCAGCTTGGGACTAGGGAGCACAGATACGCAGTATTTT.

The chain uses TRBV19 and TRBJ1-5; tentative D call: TRBD1 (6 bases). Germline CDR1 is LNHDA and CDR2 is SQIVND (reference sequence). V was cut by 4 bases and J by 3 bases, with 13 bases left in between. The CDR3 loop spans 15 amino acids. This CDR3 is CASSTTGPANQPQHF. In nucleotides, the CDR3 is TGTGCCAGTAGTACGACAGGCCCAGCCAATCAGCCCCAGCATTTT.

This clone was observed once. The chain carries TRBV12-5 and TRBJ2-1, with TRBD2 as a possible D gene (6 bases). Germline CDR1 reads LGHNT; CDR2 reads FRNRAP. V gave up 2 bases and J gave up 4 bases, with 12 bases separating them. The length of the CDR3 is 15 residues. The CDR3 nucleotides read TGTGCTAGTGGTTTGAGGGACTCCTTATACAATGAGCAGTTCTTC. Translated, it gives CASGLRDSLYNEQFF.

The rearrangement joins TRBV5-5 to TRBJ1-4; D might be TRBD1 (6 bases). The length of the CDR3 is 18 residues. CDR1 and CDR2 from the germline V gene are SGHKS and YYEKEE (reference sequence). Trimming pared 2 bases from V and 7 bases from J, leaving 24 bases between. The CDR3 spells CASSFRFRSGAAGEKLFF. CDR3 in DNA: TGTGCCAGCAGCTTTCGGTTTAGGTCGGGGGCGGCGGGTGAAAAACTGTTTTTT.

The chain recombines TRBV2 with TRBJ2-1; 10 nucleotides line up with TRBD2. CDR1 is SNHLY, CDR2 FYNNEI, per germline. Losses at the gene ends were 7 bases for V and 7 bases for J; bases not matched to a gene: 13. The CDR3 loop spans 16 amino acids. The CDR3 reads CASTTPIAGGINEQFF. CDR3 bases: TGTGCCAGCACAACCCCCATAGCGGGGGGAATTAATGAGCAGTTCTTC.

The rearrangement uses TRBV6-5 and TRBJ2-2; 12 bases map to TRBD2. V was pared by 6 bases and J by 2 bases, with 1 base of the junction left unmatched. The CDR3 extends over 15 amino acids. Per the germline V gene, CDR1 is MNHEY and CDR2 is SVGAGI. CDR3 loop: CASRLAGGNTGELFF. The DNA of the CDR3 is TGTGCCAGCAGACTAGCGGGGGGTAACACCGGGGAGCTGTTTTTT.

The rearrangement joins TRBV19 to TRBJ2-4, with D perhaps assigned TRBD1 or TRBD2 (5 bases each). This CDR3 spans 14 amino acids. Trimming took 5 bases from V and 0 from J, leaving 8 bases between them. Germline-derived CDR1 and CDR2 are LNHDA and SQIVND (reference sequence). In DNA form, the CDR3 reads TGTGCCAGTAGTTTCGGGGCAGCCAAAAACATTCAGTACTTC. Amino acids: CASSFGAAKNIQYF.

V is TRBV5-1 and J is TRBJ1-4; D might be TRBD1 (5 bases). CDR1 and CDR2 (germline): SGHRS, YFSETQ. V lost 5 bases, J lost 8 bases, and 16 bases lay in between. The CDR3 has 14 residues. CDR3 nucleotides: TGCGCCAGCAGGGCCGGTTCGGGGGAGGAAAAACTGTTTTTT. It is translated as CASRAGSGEEKLFF. Filled out from reference TRBV5-1 and TRBJ1-4, the complete variable domain reads KAGVTQTPRYLIKTRGQQVTLSCSPISGHRSVSWYQQTPGQGLQFLFEYFSETQRNKGNFPGRFSGRQFSNSRSEMNVSTLELGDSALYLCASRAGSGEEKLFFGSGTQLSVL.

This chain connects TRBV4-3 to TRBJ1-5; D is undetermined. Germline V gene lookup returns CDR1 LGHNA and CDR2 YSLEER. The CDR3 totals 14 residues. V lost 1 base to trimming and J lost 6 bases, with 10 bases between them. The CDR3 sequence is CASSQVPNGQPQHF. The CDR3 DNA is TGCGCCAGCAGCCAAGTACCCAACGGTCAGCCCCAGCATTTT.